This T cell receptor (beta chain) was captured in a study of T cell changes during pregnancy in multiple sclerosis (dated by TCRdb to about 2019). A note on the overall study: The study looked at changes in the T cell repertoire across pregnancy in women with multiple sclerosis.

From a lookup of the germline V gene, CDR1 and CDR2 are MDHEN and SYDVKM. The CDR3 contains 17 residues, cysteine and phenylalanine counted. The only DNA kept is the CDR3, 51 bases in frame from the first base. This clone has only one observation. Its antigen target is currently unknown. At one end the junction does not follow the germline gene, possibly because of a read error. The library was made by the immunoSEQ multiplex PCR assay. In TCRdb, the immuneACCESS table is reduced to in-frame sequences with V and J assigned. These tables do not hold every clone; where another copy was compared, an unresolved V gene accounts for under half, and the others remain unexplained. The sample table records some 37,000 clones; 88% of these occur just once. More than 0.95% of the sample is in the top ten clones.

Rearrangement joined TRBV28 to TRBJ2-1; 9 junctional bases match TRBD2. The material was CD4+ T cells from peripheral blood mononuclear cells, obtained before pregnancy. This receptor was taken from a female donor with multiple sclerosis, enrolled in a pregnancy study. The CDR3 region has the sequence CASSQTWAGGPYDEQFF. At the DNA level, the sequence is TGTGCCAGCAGCCAAACGTGGGCGGGAGGGCCCTACGATGAGCAGTTCTTC. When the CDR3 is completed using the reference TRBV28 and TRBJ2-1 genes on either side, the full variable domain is DVKVTQSSRYLVKRTGEKVFLECVQDMDHENMFWYRQDPGLGLRLIYFSYDVKMKEKGDIPEGYSVSREKKERFSLILESASTNQTSMYLCASSQTWAGGPYDEQFFGPGTRLTVL.